Listed here are 2 T cell receptor beta chains from one sample, sequenced in a study of technical replicates of blood from a handful of donors. Using immunoSEQ multiplex PCR, the repertoire was profiled, and TCRdb retains in-frame clones only, with some absent. The sample shows about 67,000 clones, about 97% of them seen only once. Sequencing was done on a sample of T cells isolated from PBMCs. These receptors all come from a human donor in good health.

The chain joins TRBV14 to TRBJ1-2, with D perhaps matching TRBD1 (5 bases). Between the trimmed V and J ends, which lost 2 bases and 1 base, there was a span of 11 bases. This CDR3 region has 15 residues. Per germline, CDR1 SGHDN and CDR2 FVKESK. The CDR3 DNA sequence: TGTGCCAGCAGCCAACTTGACAGTGGTAACTATGGCTACACCTTC. Its translation is CASSQLDSGNYGYTF. Looking up the rest from reference TRBV14 and TRBJ1-2 gives the full variable domain: EAGVTQFPSHSVIEKGQTVTLRCDPISGHDNLYWYRRVMGKEIKFLLHFVKESKQDESGMPNNRFLAERTGGTYSTLKVQPAELEDSGVYFCASSQLDSGNYGYTFGSGTRLTVV.

This clone is a singleton in its sample. The rearrangement joins TRBV2 to TRBJ2-3, with D perhaps TRBD1 (6 bases). V was pared by 5 bases and J by 2 bases, with 20 bases between. Germline CDR1 is SNHLY and CDR2 is FYNNEI. CDR3 length: 17 residues. CDR3 protein: CASSTRFGQSFTDTQYF. In DNA, the CDR3 is TGTGCCAGCAGTACCAGATTCGGACAGTCGTTCACAGATACGCAGTATTTT.